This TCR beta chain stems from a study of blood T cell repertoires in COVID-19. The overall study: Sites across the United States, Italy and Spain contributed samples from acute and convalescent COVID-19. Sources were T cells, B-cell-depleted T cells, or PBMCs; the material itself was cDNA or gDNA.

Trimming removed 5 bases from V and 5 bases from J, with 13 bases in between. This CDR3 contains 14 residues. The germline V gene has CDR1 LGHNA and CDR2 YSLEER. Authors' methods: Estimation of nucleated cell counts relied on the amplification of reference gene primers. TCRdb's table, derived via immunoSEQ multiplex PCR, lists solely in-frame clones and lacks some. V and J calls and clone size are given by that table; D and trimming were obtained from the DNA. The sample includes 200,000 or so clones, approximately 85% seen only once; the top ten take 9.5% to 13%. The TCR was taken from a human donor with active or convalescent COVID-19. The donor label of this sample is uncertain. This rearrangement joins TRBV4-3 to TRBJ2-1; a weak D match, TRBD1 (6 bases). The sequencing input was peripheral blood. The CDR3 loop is CASSYGTSNNEQFF. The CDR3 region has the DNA TGCGCCAGCAGCTACGGGACAAGCAACAATGAGCAGTTCTTC.